The clone carrying this T cell receptor beta chain was seen more than once but under ten times. Its antigen remains unknown. The data originate from a study of CD8 T cells in ankylosing spondylitis. General study points: Characteristic of ankylosing spondylitis blood, it appeared, was a TCR beta motif comprising about eight highly homologous variants.

Trimming took 5 bases from V and 0 from J, leaving 14 bases between them. This CDR3 is 14 amino acids long. Germline values: CDR1 DFQATT, CDR2 SNEGSKA (reference sequence). TCRdb ran MiXCR on the 5' RACE reads and lists one entry per CDR3 protein. The sample lists about 220,000 distinct CDR3 sequences; 5.5% to 7.5% were seen once. The chain is built from TRBV20-1 and TRBJ2-7; D tentatively reads TRBD1 or TRBD2 (5 bases each). This sequence was found in a male donor with ankylosing spondylitis. The specimen sequenced was blood, either unsorted or a sorted T cell fraction (not recorded which). The CDR3 spells CSASGTSSSYEQYF. The CDR3 nucleotides are TGCAGTGCTTCAGGGACCTCGAGCTCCTACGAGCAGTACTTC.